This T cell receptor (beta chain) was sequenced for a study of identical twins. The CDR3 covers 15 residues. The V gene's germline CDR1 is DFQATT and CDR2 SNEGSKA (reference sequence). V was clipped by 4 bases and J by 1 base; unmatched bases: 9. Study results and caveats: The study drew conclusions from cross-sectional statistical analysis, not from following the same donors. With abundant cord blood beta clonotypes, insertions were fewer; memory repertoires showed no such pattern.

About this clonotype: The antigen remains unidentified.

A universal primer site was added by template switching, and unique molecular identifiers were carried by the cDNA. From the 5' RACE reads, TCRdb called clonotypes with MiXCR, one entry per CDR3 protein. This sample has 250,000 or so distinct CDR3 sequences, with about 8.3% found just once. This same sample was also taken into another study, of yellow fever vaccine responses in identical twins.

V gene TRBV20-1 combines with J gene TRBJ2-7; TRBD1 matches at 8 bases. Sequencing used CD8+ T cells sorted from blood. The TCR sequence derives from a woman between 18 and 30 years old in good health. The chain's CDR3 is CSAIPEGQASYEQYF. The CDR3 DNA reads TGCAGTGCTATTCCCGAGGGACAGGCGTCCTACGAGCAGTACTTC.